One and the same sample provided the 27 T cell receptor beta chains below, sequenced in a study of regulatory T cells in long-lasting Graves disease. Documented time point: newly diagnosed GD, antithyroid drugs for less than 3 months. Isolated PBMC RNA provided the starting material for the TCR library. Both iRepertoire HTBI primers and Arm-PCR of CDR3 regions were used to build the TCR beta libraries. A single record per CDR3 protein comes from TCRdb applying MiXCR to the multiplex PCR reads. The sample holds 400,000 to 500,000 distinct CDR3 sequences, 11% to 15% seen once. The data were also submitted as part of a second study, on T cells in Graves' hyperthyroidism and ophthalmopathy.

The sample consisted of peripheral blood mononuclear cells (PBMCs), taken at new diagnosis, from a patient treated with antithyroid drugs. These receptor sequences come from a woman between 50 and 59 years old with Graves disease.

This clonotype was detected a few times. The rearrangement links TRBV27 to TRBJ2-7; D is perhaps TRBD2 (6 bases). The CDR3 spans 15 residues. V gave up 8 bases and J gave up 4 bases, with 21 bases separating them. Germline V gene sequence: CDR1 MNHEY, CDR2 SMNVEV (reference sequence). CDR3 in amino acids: CASAQGVAAGYEQYF. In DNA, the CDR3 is TGTGCCAGCGCCCAGGGAGTAGCGGCGGGGTACGAGCAGTACTTC.

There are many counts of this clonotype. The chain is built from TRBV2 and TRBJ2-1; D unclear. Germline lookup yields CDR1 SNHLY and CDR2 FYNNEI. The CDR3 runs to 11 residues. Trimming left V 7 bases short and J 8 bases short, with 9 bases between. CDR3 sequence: CASNRADEQFF. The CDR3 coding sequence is TGTGCCAGCAATAGGGCGGATGAGCAGTTCTTC.

The CDR3 coding sequence is TGTGCCAGCAGCCCCACAGGGCAGGGAGGCTACACCTTC. Protein product: CASSPTGQGGYTF. The chain couples TRBV5-5 to TRBJ1-2; D perhaps matches TRBD1 (6 bases). Trimming took off 4 bases at V and 8 bases at J, with 15 bases between the two ends. The CDR3 sequence is 13 residues long. Germline loops: CDR1 SGHKS, CDR2 YYEKEE (reference sequence).

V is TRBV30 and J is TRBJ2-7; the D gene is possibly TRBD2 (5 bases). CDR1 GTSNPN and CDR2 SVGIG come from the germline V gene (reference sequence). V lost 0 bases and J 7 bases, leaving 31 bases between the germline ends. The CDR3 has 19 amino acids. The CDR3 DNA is TGTGCCTGGAGTGTACTAAGGAGGACGAAGACCCGAGGATTAGGAGAGCAGTACTTC. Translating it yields CAWSVLRRTKTRGLGEQYF.

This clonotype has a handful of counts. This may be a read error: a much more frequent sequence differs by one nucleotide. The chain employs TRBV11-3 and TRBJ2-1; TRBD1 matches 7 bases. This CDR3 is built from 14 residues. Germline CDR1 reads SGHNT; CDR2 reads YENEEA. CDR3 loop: CASSPGQLDNQQFF. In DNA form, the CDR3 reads TGTGCCAGCAGCCCGGGACAGTTAGACAATCAGCAGTTCTTC.

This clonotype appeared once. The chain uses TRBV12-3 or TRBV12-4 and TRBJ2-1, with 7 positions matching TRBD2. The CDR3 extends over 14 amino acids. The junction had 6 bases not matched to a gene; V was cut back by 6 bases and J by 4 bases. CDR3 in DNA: TGTGCCAGCAGGAACCTAGCGGAATACAATGAGCAGTTCTTC. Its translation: CASRNLAEYNEQFF.

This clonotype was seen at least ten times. The CDR3 spells CSALGTGASYSNQPQHF. The CDR3 DNA reads as TGCAGTGCCCTCGGGACAGGGGCCTCATATAGCAATCAGCCCCAGCATTTT. The J gene is TRBJ1-5, the V gene TRBV20-1; TRBD1 matches 10 bases. This CDR3 is built from 17 residues. V trimming: 6 bases; J trimming: 0 bases; junction bases outside the gene matches: 11. The germline V gene has CDR1 DFQATT and CDR2 SNEGSKA (reference sequence).

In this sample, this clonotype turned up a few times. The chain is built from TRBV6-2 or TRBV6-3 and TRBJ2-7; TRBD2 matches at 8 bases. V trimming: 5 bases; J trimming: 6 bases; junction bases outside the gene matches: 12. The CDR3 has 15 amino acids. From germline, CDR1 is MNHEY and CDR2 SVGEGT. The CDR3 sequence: CASSESSAGGREQYF. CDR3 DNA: TGTGCCAGCAGTGAATCTTCGGCGGGAGGACGCGAGCAGTACTTC.

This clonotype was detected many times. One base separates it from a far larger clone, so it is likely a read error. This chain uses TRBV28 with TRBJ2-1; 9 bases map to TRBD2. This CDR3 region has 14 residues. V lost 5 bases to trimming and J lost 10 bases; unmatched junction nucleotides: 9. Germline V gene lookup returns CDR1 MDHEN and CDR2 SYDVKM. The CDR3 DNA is TGTGCCAGCAGTACGACTAGCGGCACCTACGAGCAGTTCTTC. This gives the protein CASSTTSGTYEQFF.

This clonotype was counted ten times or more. The CDR3: CATSRRDRASGEQFF. The CDR3 nucleotides read TGTGCCACCAGTCGCCGGGACAGGGCTAGCGGTGAGCAGTTCTTC. The rearrangement links TRBV24-1 to TRBJ2-1, with TRBD1 matching over 9 bases. The ends lost 6 bases at V and 9 bases at J; junction bases unmatched: 11. From germline, CDR1 is KGHDR and CDR2 SFDVKD. CDR3 length: 15 residues.

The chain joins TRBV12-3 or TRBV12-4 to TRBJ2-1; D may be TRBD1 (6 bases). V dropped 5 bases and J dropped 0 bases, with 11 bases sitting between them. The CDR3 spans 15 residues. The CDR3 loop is CASSHDRSSYNEQFF. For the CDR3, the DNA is TGTGCCAGCAGTCACGACAGGAGCTCCTACAATGAGCAGTTCTTC.

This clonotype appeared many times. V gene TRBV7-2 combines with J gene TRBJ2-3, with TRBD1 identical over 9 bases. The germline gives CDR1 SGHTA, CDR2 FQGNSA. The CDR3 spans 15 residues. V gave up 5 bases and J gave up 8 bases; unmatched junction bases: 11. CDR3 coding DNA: TGTGCCAGCAGCCAGCCGGGACAGGGCGACGGTACGCAGTATTTT. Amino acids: CASSQPGQGDGTQYF.

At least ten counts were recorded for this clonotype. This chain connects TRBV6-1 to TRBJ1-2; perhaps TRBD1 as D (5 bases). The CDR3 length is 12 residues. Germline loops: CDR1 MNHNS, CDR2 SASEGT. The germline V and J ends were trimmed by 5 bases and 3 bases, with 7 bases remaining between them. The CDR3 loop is CASSRRDYGYTF. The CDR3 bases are TGTGCCAGCAGTCGCAGGGACTATGGCTACACCTTC.

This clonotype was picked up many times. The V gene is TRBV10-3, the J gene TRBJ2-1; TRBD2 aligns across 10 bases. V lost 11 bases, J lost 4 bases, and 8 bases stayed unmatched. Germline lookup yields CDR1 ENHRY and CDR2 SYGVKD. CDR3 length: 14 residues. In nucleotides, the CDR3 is TGTGCCCACGCCGGGACTAGCGAATACAATGAGCAGTTCTTC. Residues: CAHAGTSEYNEQFF.

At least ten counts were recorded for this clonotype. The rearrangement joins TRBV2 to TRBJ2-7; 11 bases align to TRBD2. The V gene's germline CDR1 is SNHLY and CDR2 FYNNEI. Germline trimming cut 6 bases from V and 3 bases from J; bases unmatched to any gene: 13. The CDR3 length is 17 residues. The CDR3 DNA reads TGTGCCAGCAGGATCGGCCCCGGGACTAGCGGTGACTACGAGCAGTACTTC. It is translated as CASRIGPGTSGDYEQYF.

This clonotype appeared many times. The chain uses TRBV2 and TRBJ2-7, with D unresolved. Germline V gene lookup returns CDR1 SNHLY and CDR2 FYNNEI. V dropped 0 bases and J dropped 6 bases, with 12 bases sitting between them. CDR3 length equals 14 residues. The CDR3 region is CASSEALRVGEQYF. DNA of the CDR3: TGTGCCAGCAGTGAAGCGCTTAGGGTTGGCGAGCAGTACTTC.

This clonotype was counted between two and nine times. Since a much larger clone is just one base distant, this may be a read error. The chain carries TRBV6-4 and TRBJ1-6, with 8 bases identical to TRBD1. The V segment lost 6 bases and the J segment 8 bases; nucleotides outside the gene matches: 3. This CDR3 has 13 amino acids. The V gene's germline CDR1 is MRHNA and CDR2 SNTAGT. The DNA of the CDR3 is TGTGCCAGCAGCATACAGGGGGATTCACCCCTCCACTTT. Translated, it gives CASSIQGDSPLHF.

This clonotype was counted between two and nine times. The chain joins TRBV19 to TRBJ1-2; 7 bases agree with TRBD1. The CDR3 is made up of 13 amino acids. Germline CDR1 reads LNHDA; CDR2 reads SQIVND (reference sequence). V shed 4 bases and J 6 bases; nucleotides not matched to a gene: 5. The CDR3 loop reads CASSKQGKDGYTF. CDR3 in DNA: TGTGCCAGTAGTAAACAGGGGAAGGATGGCTACACCTTC.

The CDR3 nucleotides are TGTGCCAGCAGCTTGGAGAGGGGGGGGGCCTACAATGAGCAGTTCTTC. Protein product: CASSLERGGAYNEQFF. The genes are TRBV5-6 and TRBJ2-1, with a tentative D call TRBD2 (7 bases). CDR1 and CDR2 (germline): SGHDT, YYEEEE. This CDR3 is 16 amino acids long. The ends were cut back, 0 bases at V and 2 bases at J, with 12 bases in the middle.

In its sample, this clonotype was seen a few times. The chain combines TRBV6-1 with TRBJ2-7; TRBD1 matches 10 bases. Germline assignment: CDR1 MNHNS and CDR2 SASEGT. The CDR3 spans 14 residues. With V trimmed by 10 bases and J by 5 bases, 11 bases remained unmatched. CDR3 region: CATNRQGAFHEQYF. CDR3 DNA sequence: TGTGCCACCAATAGACAGGGGGCATTCCACGAGCAGTACTTC.

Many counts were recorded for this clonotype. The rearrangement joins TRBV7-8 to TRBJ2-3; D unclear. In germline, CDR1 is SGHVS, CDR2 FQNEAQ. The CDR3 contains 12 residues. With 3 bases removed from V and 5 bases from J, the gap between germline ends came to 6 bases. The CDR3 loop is CASSFGRDTQYF. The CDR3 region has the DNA TGTGCCAGCAGCTTCGGTCGAGATACGCAGTATTTT.

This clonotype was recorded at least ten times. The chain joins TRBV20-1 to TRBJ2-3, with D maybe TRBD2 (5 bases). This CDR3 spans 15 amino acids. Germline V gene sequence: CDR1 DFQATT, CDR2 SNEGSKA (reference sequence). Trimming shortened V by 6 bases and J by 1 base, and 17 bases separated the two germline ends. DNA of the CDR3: TGCAGTGCGGAGGACCTGATGGGTGGCACAGATACGCAGTATTTT. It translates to CSAEDLMGGTDTQYF.

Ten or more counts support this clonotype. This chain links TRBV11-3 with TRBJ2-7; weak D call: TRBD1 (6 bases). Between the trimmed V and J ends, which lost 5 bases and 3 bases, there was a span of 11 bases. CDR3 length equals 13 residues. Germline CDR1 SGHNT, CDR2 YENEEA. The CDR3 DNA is TGTGCCAGCAGCATGACAGGCGGCTACGAGCAGTACTTC. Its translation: CASSMTGGYEQYF.

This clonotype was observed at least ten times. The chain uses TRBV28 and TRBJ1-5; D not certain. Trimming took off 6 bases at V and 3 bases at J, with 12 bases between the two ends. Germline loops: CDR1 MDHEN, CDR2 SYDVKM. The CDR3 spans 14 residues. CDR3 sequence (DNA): TGTGCCAGCAGGACTGGTTCGAACAATCAGCCCCAGCATTTT. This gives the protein CASRTGSNNQPQHF.

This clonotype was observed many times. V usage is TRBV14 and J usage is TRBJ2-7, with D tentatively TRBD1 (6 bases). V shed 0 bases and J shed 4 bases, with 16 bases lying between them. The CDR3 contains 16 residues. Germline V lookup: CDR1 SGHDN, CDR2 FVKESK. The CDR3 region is CASSQDTLAGVYEQYF. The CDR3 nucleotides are TGTGCCAGCAGCCAAGATACCTTGGCAGGGGTATACGAGCAGTACTTC.

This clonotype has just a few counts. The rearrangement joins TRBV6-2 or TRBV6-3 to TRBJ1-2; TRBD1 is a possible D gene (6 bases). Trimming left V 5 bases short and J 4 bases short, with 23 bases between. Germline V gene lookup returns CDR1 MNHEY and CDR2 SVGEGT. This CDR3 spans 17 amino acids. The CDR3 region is CASSPPNTQGSFYGYTF. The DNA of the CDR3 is TGTGCCAGCAGTCCACCCAACACTCAGGGGTCATTCTATGGCTACACCTTC.

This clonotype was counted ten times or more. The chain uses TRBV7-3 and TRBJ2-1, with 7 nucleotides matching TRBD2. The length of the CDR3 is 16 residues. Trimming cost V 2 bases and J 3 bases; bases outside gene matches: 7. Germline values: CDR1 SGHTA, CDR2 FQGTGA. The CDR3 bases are TGTGCCAGCAGCTTAGGGTCTCCGGGAGGCTACAATGAGCAGTTCTTC. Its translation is CASSLGSPGGYNEQFF.